The clone carrying this TCR beta chain occurred many times. This entry is derived from a study of spatial heterogeneity in lung cancer. TCRdb used MiXCR to reprocess the 5' RACE reads, holding one entry per CDR3 protein. The sample yields around 120,000 distinct CDR3 sequences, 9% to 15% seen once. Trimming shortened V by 2 bases and J by 4 bases, and 8 bases separated the two germline ends. CDR3 length equals 12 residues. Germline-derived CDR1 and CDR2 are DFQATT and SNEGSKA (reference sequence). Indicated time point: blood at routine non-recurrence follow-up after resection. The study sequenced unsorted whole RNA from tumor, nontumor lung or frozen PBMC.

This TCR was sampled from a male donor with early-stage non-small cell lung cancer. The chain links TRBV20-1 to TRBJ1-1, with D unclear. Source: PBMCs, taken at follow-up. Here the CDR3 DNA reads TGCAGTGCTAGATGGGAGGGCACTGAAGCTTTCTTT. This gives the protein CSARWEGTEAFF.